The subject of this entry is one T cell receptor beta chain. Its antigen is not identified. This sample is part of a study of CD8 T cells in Susac syndrome. Notes on the study in general: In Susac patients, clonal expansion was not detected in CD4+ cells.

Reverse transcription of roughly 0.5 to 1 ug RNA was performed with random hexamers. A multiplex approach, immunoSEQ multiplex PCR, amplified TCR beta CDR3 across 54 Vbeta and 13 Jbeta. TCRdb processed the immunoSEQ multiplex PCR reads anew with MiXCR; each CDR3 protein has one entry. The data contain tens of thousands of distinct CDR3 sequences, more than 85% of them seen just once; the ten biggest clones take up roughly 0.5%. CDR3 length: 18 amino acids. Between the trimmed V and J ends, which lost 0 bases and 3 bases, there was a span of 19 bases. The germline gives CDR1 SGDLS, CDR2 YYNGEE. V usage is TRBV9 and J usage is TRBJ2-1; the D gene could be TRBD1 or TRBD2 (6 bases each). The sequencing sample was made of CD4+ T cells from PBMCs. This sequence originates from a human donor with Susac syndrome. This CDR3 is CASSVGTGASPNYNEQFF. CDR3 coding DNA: TGTGCCAGCAGCGTAGGAACGGGGGCCTCACCAAACTACAATGAGCAGTTCTTC.